Listed below are T cell receptor beta chains from one sample, sequenced in a study of blood T cell repertoires in COVID-19. Data came from immunoSEQ multiplex PCR; TCRdb stores just in-frame clones and leaves some out. This sample carries about 320,000 clones, approximately 90% of them seen once, and the ten largest clones take about 9.8%. Sequenced material: PBMCs or T cells enriched from blood (not recorded which). These receptors were taken from a woman aged 18-35 years who had recovered from COVID-19. CDR3s leave out the opening cysteine and the closing phenylalanine or tryptophan. Fields, in order: J gene, V gene, CDR3 protein.

TRBJ2-1,TRBV30,AWSVGLAGYNEQF
TRBJ2-2,TRBV7-3,ASSPGLGDFVTGELF
TRBJ1-1,TRBV7-3,ASSRTGQEAF
TRBJ2-7,TRBV5-1,ASSLFNGLAGGRRSSYEQY
TRBJ2-7,TRBV4-3,ASSQGGRKSEQY
TRBJ2-7,TRBV5-1,ASSFNYEQY
TRBJ1-5,TRBV7-2,ASSLDAGGNQPQH
TRBJ1-1,TRBV7-2,ASSKNSKNTEAF
TRBJ2-5,TRBV28,ASSTEWDRGETQY
TRBJ1-5,TRBV19,ASSISRGRQPQH
TRBJ2-1,TRBV5-4,ASSLATSGRNEQF
TRBJ2-1,TRBV4-2,ASSQDSRGYNEQF
TRBJ2-3,TRBV11-2,ASSIGGGRDTQY
TRBJ1-4,TRBV19,ASRLRGAANEKLF
TRBJ2-7,TRBV20-1,SASYLRGALNTHYEQY
TRBJ1-1,TRBV6-1,ASSERFETRVNTEAF
TRBJ1-2,TRBV14,ASSQRTGWNGYT
TRBJ1-2,TRBV11-2,ASSPDLTGLYGYT
TRBJ1-5,TRBV6-6,ASNIDRRNQPQH
TRBJ1-4,TRBV7-8,ASSLGWADPNEKLF
TRBJ2-1,TRBV5-1,ASTISSGGATYNEQF
TRBJ1-2,TRBV19,ASSRRDRVVDYGYT
TRBJ2-3,TRBV19,ASSRQGRQSGTDTQY
TRBJ2-3,TRBV4-1,ASSQGSGGAFTDTQY
TRBJ2-3,TRBV28,ASSLRQGRALGGSTDTQY
TRBJ1-3,TRBV6-8,ASSYGEEARTSLDGNTIY
TRBJ2-1,TRBV3-1/TRBV3-2,ASSHGTSGVSFGEQF
TRBJ2-7,TRBV19,ASSIVSRPYEQY
TRBJ2-1,TRBV24-1,ATSDPGSLEQF
TRBJ2-1,TRBV6-1,ASSEAPRAVDEQF
TRBJ2-1,TRBV5-6,ASSLGDTYNEQF
TRBJ2-7,TRBV19,ASSIVQGNEQY
TRBJ1-1,TRBV27,ASSRRTGGPLSTEAF
TRBJ1-1,TRBV19,ASSILGRSTF
TRBJ2-2,TRBV6-2/TRBV6-3,ASSYLGNGYTGELF
TRBJ2-1,TRBV13,ASKGTSGFNEQF
TRBJ1-2,TRBV5-4,ASSGTVTNYGYT
TRBJ1-2,TRBV18,ASSPFEGQPNYGYT
TRBJ2-5,TRBV10-3,AISDHTRSETQY
TRBJ2-7,TRBV7-2,ASSLGPTTEITYEQY
TRBJ1-1,TRBV28,ASSRFATMNTEAF
TRBJ1-3,TRBV10-3,AISESTGEGHTIY
TRBJ1-4,TRBV7-8,ASSWGTGGTGEKLF
TRBJ2-7,TRBV5-6,ASRNGTALYEQY
TRBJ1-1,TRBV27,ASSLGQGDTEAF
TRBJ2-3,TRBV2,ASRQDNTDTQY
TRBJ2-5,TRBV28,ASSSYYRGTRGETQY
TRBJ2-4,TRBV3-1/TRBV3-2,ASSIPGLAAPAKNIQY
TRBJ2-1,TRBV6-5,ASSPSEFNEQF
TRBJ1-4,TRBV18,ASSRNRGTNEKLF
TRBJ1-4,TRBV6-5,ASSYSTGERHEKLF
TRBJ1-5,TRBV19,ASSRGVYQPQH
TRBJ2-1,TRBV3-1/TRBV3-2,ASSQDGVAGNNEQF
TRBJ2-3,TRBV6-5,ASSIGTGDADTQY
TRBJ2-1,TRBV4-3,ASSHSHSGGLASEQF
TRBJ2-2,TRBV7-2,ASSPRRVSGTGELF
TRBJ1-1,TRBV9,ASRTLQGNTEAF
TRBJ2-3,TRBV7-2,ASSFGLQGPDTQY
TRBJ1-4,TRBV6-2/TRBV6-3,ASSKRTGGEKLF